This is a list of T cell receptor beta chains from one sample in a study of blood T cell repertoires in COVID-19. Libraries were prepared by immunoSEQ multiplex PCR; TCRdb keeps only in-frame clonotypes and omits some of them. The repertoire has 300,000 to 450,000 clones, more than 75% of them found once; the top ten carry more than 0.9%. The sample consisted of PBMCs or T cells enriched from blood (not recorded which). These receptors were obtained from a woman aged 25-40 years who had recovered from COVID-19. Both conserved end residues are part of each CDR3. The D gene is left open where the match is weak. Clone size, where shown, is once, few, many, or a class for clones that have expanded.

cdr3_aa cdr3_nt v_call clone_size j_call d_call
CASSPSGALNTEAFF TGTGCCAGCTCCCCCTCAGGGGCCCTGAACACTGAAGCTTTCTTT TRBV18 NA TRBJ1-1 NA
CASSLAPQGRRAYNEQFF TGTGCCAGCAGCTTGGCCCCCCAGGGAAGGAGGGCTTACAATGAGCAGTTCTTC TRBV5-8 NA TRBJ2-1 NA
CASSPPISPLHF TGTGCCAGCAGCCCCCCAATTTCACCCCTCCACTTT TRBV28 NA TRBJ1-6 NA
CASSKVRSRGNTIYF TGTGCCAGCAGCAAAGTTCGGAGTCGCGGAAACACCATATATTTT TRBV21-1 NA TRBJ1-3 NA
CASSFKTSYQETQYF TGTGCCAGCAGCTTCAAGACTAGCTACCAAGAGACCCAGTACTTC TRBV5-4 NA TRBJ2-5 TRBD2
CATSETRYNQPQHF TGTGCCACCAGTGAGACCAGGTACAATCAGCCCCAGCATTTT TRBV24-1 NA TRBJ1-5 NA
CASSLGPKGDYGYTF TGTGCCAGCAGCTTGGGACCTAAGGGGGACTATGGCTACACCTTC TRBV5-4 NA TRBJ1-2 NA
CSVAQGNTEAFF TGCAGCGTTGCTCAGGGTAACACTGAAGCTTTCTTT TRBV29-1 NA TRBJ1-1 NA
CASSQPGGPYEQYF TGCGCCAGCAGCCAGCCAGGGGGCCCCTACGAGCAGTACTTC TRBV4-1 NA TRBJ2-7 TRBD1
CASSSLAGGSPGRETQYF TGTGCCAGCTCATCCCTAGCGGGGGGCTCCCCGGGGAGAGAGACCCAGTACTTC TRBV18 NA TRBJ2-5 TRBD2
CASSVGSASGSTDTQYF TGTGCCAGCAGTGTCGGATCGGCTAGCGGGAGCACAGATACGCAGTATTTT TRBV6-1 once TRBJ2-3 TRBD2
CAISESRGALYPGYTF TGTGCCATCAGTGAGTCCAGAGGCGCTCTTTACCCTGGCTACACCTTC TRBV10-3 NA TRBJ1-2 NA
CASSSRPDSGGFPYEQYF TGTGCCAGCAGCTCCCGACCGGATAGCGGGGGGTTCCCCTACGAGCAGTACTTC TRBV7-2 NA TRBJ2-7 TRBD2
CASSQGDRAGANVLTF TGTGCCAGCAGCCAAGGGGACAGGGCTGGGGCCAACGTCCTGACTTTC TRBV3-1/TRBV3-2 NA TRBJ2-6 TRBD1
CASRWSGVTGELFF TGCGCCAGCAGGTGGTCAGGGGTCACCGGGGAGCTGTTTTTT TRBV5-1 NA TRBJ2-2 NA
CASSLADYREGGPQEKLFF TGTGCCAGCAGCTTGGCCGACTATCGAGAAGGAGGTCCGCAAGAAAAACTGTTTTTT TRBV5-4 NA TRBJ1-4 NA
CASSRSSYEQYF TGTGCCAGCAGCCGGAGCTCCTACGAGCAGTACTTC TRBV7-2 NA TRBJ2-7 NA
CASTTTGGSNQPQHF TGTGCCAGTACTACGACAGGGGGCTCCAATCAGCCCCAGCATTTT TRBV19 NA TRBJ1-5 TRBD1
CASSPRDRDYLWGNTIYF TGTGCCAGCTCACCCCGGGACAGGGACTACCTCTGGGGAAACACCATATATTTT TRBV18 NA TRBJ1-3 TRBD1
CASSLSALGGAGYTF TGTGCCAGCAGTTTATCGGCCCTTGGGGGGGCTGGCTACACCTTC TRBV27 NA TRBJ1-2 NA
CASSVNTEAFF TGTGCCAGCAGCGTGAACACTGAAGCTTTCTTT TRBV28 NA TRBJ1-1 NA
CASSPTGFGNQPQHF TGTGCCAGCAGCCCAACAGGGTTCGGCAATCAGCCCCAGCATTTT TRBV6-5 NA TRBJ1-5 NA
CSAGFSGSPYEQYF TGCAGCGCCGGGTTTAGCGGGTCCCCCTACGAGCAGTACTTC TRBV29-1 NA TRBJ2-7 TRBD2
CASSRQGVGNTIYF TGTGCCAGCAGCAGACAGGGTGTTGGAAACACCATATATTTT TRBV11-2 NA TRBJ1-3 TRBD1
CAWTTDSGNTIYF TGTGCCTGGACCACAGACTCTGGAAACACCATATATTTT TRBV30 NA TRBJ1-3 NA
CASSEASLTVFGGYTF TGTGCCAGCAGTGAAGCGTCTCTGACAGTGTTCGGCGGCTACACCTTC TRBV6-1 few TRBJ1-2 NA
CASSRGQGQNSPLHF TGTGCCAGCAGCCGAGGACAGGGGCAGAATTCACCCCTCCACTTT TRBV14 NA TRBJ1-6 TRBD1
CASSVRDRGEEKLFF TGTGCCAGCAGTGTCCGGGACAGGGGAGAGGAAAAACTGTTTTTT TRBV2 NA TRBJ1-4 TRBD1
CASSFFGAAGTGELFF TGTGCCAGCAGTTTCTTTGGGGCTGCGGGGACCGGGGAGCTGTTTTTT TRBV27 NA TRBJ2-2 NA
CASSASTGGPGEQYF TGCGCCAGCTCAGCTTCGACAGGGGGCCCGGGAGAGCAGTACTTC TRBV10-1 NA TRBJ2-7 TRBD1
CASSLLQETQYF TGTGCCAGCAGCCTCCTCCAAGAGACCCAGTACTTC TRBV27 once TRBJ2-5 NA
CASSSRQRHQETQYF TGTGCCAGCAGCTCGCGACAGAGGCACCAAGAGACCCAGTACTTC TRBV7-6 NA TRBJ2-5 NA
CASSQESRGDEQYF TGCGCCAGCAGCCAAGAATCCAGGGGTGACGAGCAGTACTTC TRBV4-1 few TRBJ2-7 NA
CASSPQGRREQYF TGTGCCAGCAGCCCACAGGGCCGCAGGGAGCAGTACTTC TRBV3-1/TRBV3-2 NA TRBJ2-7 NA
CAISLDTGNTIYF TGTGCCATCAGCTTAGATACTGGAAACACCATATATTTT TRBV10-3 NA TRBJ1-3 NA
CASSVEPGSSSYNSPLHF TGTGCCAGCAGTGTCGAACCAGGGTCGAGCTCCTATAATTCACCCCTCCACTTT TRBV6-4 NA TRBJ1-6 NA
CASSNRQGARDYGYTF TGTGCCAGCAGCAATCGACAGGGGGCGAGGGACTATGGCTACACCTTC TRBV7-2 NA TRBJ1-2 TRBD1
CSVEPGQNTEAFF TGCAGCGTTGAGCCGGGACAGAACACTGAAGCTTTCTTT TRBV29-1 NA TRBJ1-1 NA
CASSPTSGTGPEHYEQYF TGTGCCAGCAGCCCCACCTCCGGGACAGGGCCCGAGCACTACGAGCAGTACTTC TRBV7-6 NA TRBJ2-7 TRBD1
CASSGPGGGTYEQYF TGTGCCAGCAGCGGCCCAGGCGGGGGGACTTACGAGCAGTACTTC TRBV3-1/TRBV3-2 NA TRBJ2-7 TRBD2
CASSEYPAGANRDEQYF TGTGCCAGCAGTGAATACCCGGCCGGAGCGAATCGAGACGAGCAGTACTTC TRBV25-1 NA TRBJ2-7 NA
CASSWGLAEASTDTQYF TGTGCCAGCAGTTGGGGACTAGCGGAAGCTAGCACAGATACGCAGTATTTT TRBV6-2/TRBV6-3 NA TRBJ2-3 TRBD2
CASSPGQGPYEQYF TGTGCCAGCAGCCCGGGACAGGGACCCTACGAGCAGTACTTC TRBV7-2 few TRBJ2-7 TRBD1
CASSRDTGGSTDTQYF TGTGCCAGCAGCCGAGACACAGGGGGGAGCACAGATACGCAGTATTTT TRBV7-8 once TRBJ2-3 TRBD1
CASRLAGHTDTQYF TGTGCCTCCAGACTAGCGGGGCACACAGATACGCAGTATTTT TRBV2 NA TRBJ2-3 TRBD2
CASTSGEHTTDTQYF TGTGCCAGCACCTCAGGCGAACATACCACAGATACGCAGTATTTT TRBV28 NA TRBJ2-3 NA
CASSQQGANYGYTF TGTGCCAGCAGCCAACAGGGGGCGAACTATGGCTACACCTTC TRBV3-1/TRBV3-2 NA TRBJ1-2 TRBD1
CASSQGQFSNQPQHF TGCGCCAGCAGCCAGGGACAGTTTAGCAATCAGCCCCAGCATTTT TRBV10-2 few TRBJ1-5 TRBD1
CATSDPGKVPTDTQYF TGTGCCACCAGTGATCCCGGGAAGGTACCCACAGATACGCAGTATTTT TRBV24-1 few TRBJ2-3 NA
CASSLGLVNSPLHF TGTGCCAGCAGCTTGGGATTAGTCAATTCACCCCTCCACTTT TRBV5-5 NA TRBJ1-6 NA
CASSKGTGYSPLHF TGTGCCAGCAGTAAGGGGACAGGGTATTCACCCCTCCACTTT TRBV28 NA TRBJ1-6 TRBD1
CASSQAGGRYEQYF TGTGCCAGCAGCCAAGCCGGGGGGCGCTACGAGCAGTACTTC TRBV14 NA TRBJ2-7 NA
CASSQERGSSNYGYTF TGCGCCAGCAGCCAAGAGCGGGGGAGTTCTAACTATGGCTACACCTTC TRBV4-1 NA TRBJ1-2 NA
CASSGRSGTGGSGYTF TGTGCCAGCAGCGGTAGATCCGGGACAGGGGGCTCTGGCTACACCTTC TRBV9 NA TRBJ1-2 TRBD1
CASSKDSLSGANVLTF TGCGCCAGCAGCAAGGACAGTCTCTCGGGGGCCAACGTCCTGACTTTC TRBV5-1 NA TRBJ2-6 NA
CASSIPNGQRQYF TGTGCCAGTAGTATTCCCAACGGACAGCGGCAGTACTTC TRBV19 NA TRBJ2-7 NA
CASSDGWGAGNTIYF TGTGCCAGCTCAGATGGATGGGGGGCTGGAAACACCATATATTTT TRBV6-5 once TRBJ1-3 NA
CASSLEGQGTYGYTF TGTGCCAGCAGCTTAGAGGGACAGGGGACCTATGGCTACACCTTC TRBV11-2 NA TRBJ1-2 TRBD1
CASSPYATGSIPNYGYTF TGTGCCAGCAGTCCCTACGCTACCGGGTCGATTCCTAACTATGGCTACACCTTC TRBV6-6 NA TRBJ1-2 NA
CSVEPGVEAFF TGCAGCGTTGAACCGGGGGTAGAAGCTTTCTTT TRBV29-1 NA TRBJ1-1 NA